The 28 T cell receptor beta chains below come from one sample, sequenced in a study of T-cell reconstitution after alpha-beta-depleted transplantation in children. It was with unique molecular identifiers that the TCRbeta library was prepared. TCRdb used MiXCR to reprocess the PCR reads, holding one entry per CDR3 protein. The top ten clones hold about 14% of a sample with fewer than 700,000 distinct CDR3 sequences, roughly 24% of them seen once. Sequences were derived from PBMCs, mostly from graft donor cells, sampled 360 days after TCRalphabeta/CD19-depleted stem cell transplant. The source is a boy younger than two who had a stem cell transplant for acute myeloid leukemia, so the T cells may come from the graft donor.

The chain uses TRBV20-1 and TRBJ2-2, with TRBD2 matching 10 bases. In germline, CDR1 is DFQATT, CDR2 SNEGSKA (reference sequence). The CDR3 contains 13 residues. V was clipped by 3 bases and J by 8 bases; unmatched bases: 3. CDR3 residues: CSARLAGVGELFF. In DNA, the CDR3 is TGCAGTGCTAGGCTAGCGGGGGTGGGGGAGCTGTTTTTT.

The gene calls are TRBV6-5 and TRBJ2-5; TRBD2 aligns across 7 bases. Per germline, CDR1 MNHEY and CDR2 SVGAGI. V trimming: 2 bases; J trimming: 2 bases; junction bases outside the gene matches: 5. CDR3 size: 15 residues. The DNA for the CDR3 is TGTGCCAGCAGTTACGGGGGGGGGTTTCAAGAGACCCAGTACTTC. It is translated as CASSYGGGFQETQYF.

This clonotype was counted at least ten times. The rearrangement uses TRBV14 and TRBJ2-7; 9 bases fit TRBD1. CDR1 is SGHDN, CDR2 FVKESK, per germline. J lost 7 bases, V lost 3 bases, and 4 bases had no gene match. The CDR3 has 13 residues. The CDR3 DNA sequence: TGTGCCAGCAGCCACCGACAGGGGGGGGAGCAGTACTTC. It encodes CASSHRQGGEQYF.

With regard to this clonotype: This may come from a read error, since a much larger clone is one base off. The chain couples TRBV20-1 to TRBJ1-4; TRBD1 might be the D (5 bases). This CDR3 is 14 amino acids long. In germline, CDR1 is DFQATT, CDR2 SNEGSKA (reference sequence). The CDR3 protein is CSSRAGDGNEKLFF. The DNA for the CDR3 is TGCAGTTCTAGAGCCGGGGACGGGAATGAAAAACTGTTTTTT.

Only a few counts were recorded for this clonotype. This chain uses TRBV27 with TRBJ2-1; weak D call: TRBD1 (6 bases). V was shortened by 5 bases and J by 8 bases, with 13 bases between the two germline ends. The CDR3 has 13 amino acids. Germline loops: CDR1 MNHEY, CDR2 SMNVEV (reference sequence). The CDR3, as DNA: TGTGCCAGCAGTCCTCACAGGGATTATGAGCAGTTCTTC. Its translation: CASSPHRDYEQFF.

CDR3 protein: CSARRLAGAWQYF. The CDR3 nucleotides are TGCAGTGCTAGAAGACTAGCGGGGGCGTGGCAGTACTTC. The chain joins TRBV20-1 to TRBJ2-5; 12 bases match TRBD2. Germline V gene data show CDR1 as DFQATT and CDR2 as SNEGSKA (reference sequence). The ends lost 2 bases at V and 11 bases at J; junction bases unmatched: 6. This CDR3 comprises 13 residues.

The rearrangement links TRBV21-1 to TRBJ2-1; no check of the table's D call, TRBD1, against the DNA was made. TRBV21-1 is a documented pseudogene. This CDR3 comprises 15 residues. The CDR3 DNA reads as TGTGCCAGCAGCAAAGGGACAGGGGGTCTTCCTGAGCAGTTCTTC. The encoded protein is CASSKGTGGLPEQFF.

The rearrangement links TRBV6-5 to TRBJ2-5; possible D gene TRBD2, 5 bases. This CDR3 contains 12 residues. Trimming stripped 4 bases from V and 6 bases from J, with 9 bases between. The germline CDR1 and CDR2 sequences are MNHEY and SVGAGI. In DNA form, the CDR3 reads TGTGCCAGCAGTTTACGGGGTCAGACCCAGTACTTC. Translated: CASSLRGQTQYF.

This clonotype was found many times. The chain employs TRBV12-3 or TRBV12-4 and TRBJ1-6, with 7 bases identical to TRBD1. CDR3 length equals 14 residues. Germline trimming cut 5 bases from V and 7 bases from J; bases unmatched to any gene: 5. The CDR3, as DNA: TGTGCCAGCAGTCGACAGGGTGGGAATTCACCCCTCCACTTT. It specifies CASSRQGGNSPLHF.

The chain carries TRBV12-3 or TRBV12-4 and TRBJ1-5, with TRBD1 matching over 9 bases. The CDR3 extends over 19 amino acids. V lost 6 bases to trimming and J lost 4 bases; unmatched junction nucleotides: 19. The DNA for the CDR3 is TGTGCCAGCAGCCTTTTAACGCTCTCCGGGACAGGGCTAAATCAGCCCCAGCATTTT. Protein product: CASSLLTLSGTGLNQPQHF.

This clonotype appeared a single time. The CDR3 nucleotides are TGTGCCAGCAGCCCGAACTCCGGGACAGGTAGCTACGAGCAGTACTTC. Its protein is CASSPNSGTGSYEQYF. The chain employs TRBV7-8 and TRBJ2-7, with 8 nucleotides matching TRBD1. This CDR3 comprises 16 residues. Trimming cost V 5 bases and J 3 bases; bases outside gene matches: 12. Germline V lookup: CDR1 SGHVS, CDR2 FQNEAQ. The variable domain in full, with the rest retrieved from reference TRBV7-8 and TRBJ2-7, is GAGVSQSPRYKVAKRGQDVALRCDPISGHVSLFWYQQALGQGPEFLTYFQNEAQLDKSGLPSDRFFAERPEGSVSTLKIQRTQQEDSAVYLCASSPNSGTGSYEQYFGPGTRLTVT.

This clonotype was seen a handful of times. The chain recombines TRBV10-3 with TRBJ1-1; no reliable D call. CDR3 size: 14 residues. Trimming cost V 6 bases and J 3 bases, with 14 bases left between them. Looked up from germline, CDR1 is ENHRY and CDR2 is SYGVKD. CDR3 protein: CAIRGLEADTEAFF. DNA for the CDR3: TGTGCCATCAGGGGCTTAGAGGCGGACACTGAAGCTTTCTTT.

This clonotype has a handful of counts. V and J are TRBV29-1 and TRBJ2-7; possibly TRBD2 for D (5 bases). V was shortened by 3 bases and J by 7 bases, with 16 bases between the two germline ends. Germline CDR1 is SQVTM and CDR2 is ANQGSEA. CDR3 size: 13 residues. The CDR3 nucleotides are TGCAGCGTTGATGAGTCGGGGTTGGGGGAGCAGTACTTC. The encoded protein is CSVDESGLGEQYF.

Only a few counts were recorded for this clonotype. The chain uses TRBV6-2 or TRBV6-3 and TRBJ2-1, with TRBD2 matching 12 bases. Germline CDR1 MNHEY, CDR2 SVGEGT. Unmatched junction bases numbered 8, after V lost 8 bases and J lost 0 bases. This CDR3 is built from 17 residues. The CDR3 DNA reads TGTGCCAGCCTGGGACTAGCGGGTTCCCGCTCCTACAATGAGCAGTTCTTC. This sequence encodes CASLGLAGSRSYNEQFF.

In this sample, this clonotype turned up many times. J is TRBJ2-3 and V is TRBV7-9; D not certain. V gave up 1 base and J gave up 3 bases, with 5 bases separating them. The CDR3 has 13 residues. CDR1 and CDR2 from the germline V gene are SEHNR and FQNEAQ (reference sequence). CDR3 DNA: TGTGCCAGCAGCTTAGTGGGGACAGATACGCAGTATTTT. This codes for CASSLVGTDTQYF.

This clonotype was detected many times. The CDR3 region is CASSYSRVTYNEQFF. The CDR3 DNA reads TGTGCCAGCAGTTACTCCAGGGTCACCTACAATGAGCAGTTCTTC. This chain connects TRBV6-5 to TRBJ2-1; D may be TRBD1 (5 bases). In germline, CDR1 is MNHEY, CDR2 SVGAGI. This CDR3 is built from 15 residues. The V and J ends lost 0 bases and 2 bases respectively, with 8 bases between them.

The V and J genes are TRBV20-1 and TRBJ2-5; perhaps TRBD2 as D (7 bases). CDR3 length: 15 residues. Trimming left V 0 bases short and J 5 bases short, with 16 bases between. Germline values: CDR1 DFQATT, CDR2 SNEGSKA (reference sequence). In DNA, the CDR3 is TGCAGTGCTAGAGATGGTCAACAGGGAGGGGAGACCCAGTACTTC. This encodes CSARDGQQGGETQYF.

A few counts support this clonotype. The J gene is TRBJ2-3, the V gene TRBV20-1; D is possibly TRBD2 (5 bases). V lost 3 bases, J lost 0 bases, and 10 bases lay in between. The CDR3 totals 14 residues. Germline values: CDR1 DFQATT, CDR2 SNEGSKA (reference sequence). The CDR3 is CSASRRTSTDTQYF. Here the CDR3 DNA reads TGCAGTGCTAGTAGGCGGACTAGCACAGATACGCAGTATTTT.

The chain links TRBV3-1 to TRBJ1-5; D not certain. The germline V and J ends were trimmed by 0 bases and 9 bases, with 9 bases remaining between them. The CDR3 extends over 13 amino acids. The germline V gene has CDR1 LGHDT and CDR2 YNNKEL (reference sequence). CDR3 nucleotide sequence: TGTGCCAGCAGCCAAGATCGGTTGCCGCCCCAGCATTTT. Translation: CASSQDRLPPQHF.

This chain uses TRBV6-8 with TRBJ2-7, with 7 bases fitting TRBD1. The length of the CDR3 is 14 residues. Germline values: CDR1 MNHGY, CDR2 SAAAGT. The ends lost 6 bases at V and 4 bases at J; junction bases unmatched: 9. CDR3 sequence reads: CASRLRQGNYEQYV. CDR3 sequence (DNA): TGTGCCAGCAGACTCCGACAGGGAAATTACGAGCAGTACGTC.

The rearrangement joins TRBV28 to TRBJ2-6; D possibly corresponds to TRBD2 (7 bases). V was shortened by 7 bases and J by 1 base, with 14 bases between the two germline ends. The germline V gene has CDR1 MDHEN and CDR2 SYDVKM. The CDR3 runs 16 residues. The CDR3 spells CASIRGGGSGANVLTF. CDR3 sequence (DNA): TGTGCCAGCATTCGAGGGGGGGGTTCTGGGGCCAACGTCCTGACTTTC. Variable domain in full (rest from reference TRBV28 and TRBJ2-6): DVKVTQSSRYLVKRTGEKVFLECVQDMDHENMFWYRQDPGLGLRLIYFSYDVKMKEKGDIPEGYSVSREKKERFSLILESASTNQTSMYLCASIRGGGSGANVLTFGAGSRLTVL.

This clonotype came up many times. The chain couples TRBV9 to TRBJ2-1; D possibly corresponds to TRBD2 (5 bases). Trimming took 0 bases from V and 3 from J, leaving 10 bases between them. The CDR3 extends over 15 amino acids. The germline V gene has CDR1 SGDLS and CDR2 YYNGEE. This chain's CDR3 is CASSVGSSFYNEQFF. The CDR3 DNA reads TGTGCCAGCAGCGTAGGTTCTAGCTTCTACAATGAGCAGTTCTTC.

This clonotype was recorded many times. The chain carries TRBV20-1 and TRBJ2-1; 9 bases map to TRBD2. V dropped 2 bases and J dropped 5; count of bases not matched to a gene: 4. Germline CDR1 reads DFQATT; CDR2 reads SNEGSKA (reference sequence). This CDR3 has 14 residues. CDR3 coding DNA: TGCAGTGCTAGAATGACTAGCGGAGACAATGAGCAGTTCTTC. It is translated as CSARMTSGDNEQFF.

This clonotype was seen more than once but under ten times. V is TRBV4-3 and J is TRBJ2-3; D not certain. The V end lost 3 bases, the J end lost 3 bases, and 10 bases lay between the germline ends. This CDR3 region has 14 residues. Germline V CDR1 and CDR2: LGHNA, YSLEER. The CDR3 DNA reads TGCGCCAGCAGCCAGGAACGCGCGACAGATACGCAGTATTTT. Its translation: CASSQERATDTQYF.

The rearrangement joins TRBV4-3 to TRBJ1-3; no clear D. Between the trimmed V and J ends, which lost 0 bases and 0 bases, there was a span of 15 bases. CDR1 and CDR2 from the germline V gene are LGHNA and YSLEER. The CDR3 totals 18 residues. The CDR3 bases are TGCGCCAGCAGCCAAGATCTCGTGAGAAGAAGCTCTGGAAACACCATATATTTT. This translates into CASSQDLVRRSSGNTIYF.

The chain has TRBV5-1 and TRBJ2-5; D may be TRBD1 or TRBD2 (5 bases each). This CDR3 has 17 residues. The V gene lost 4 bases and the J gene lost 0 bases, with 19 bases spanning the gap. Germline values: CDR1 SGHRS, CDR2 YFSETQ. Here the CDR3 reads CASSPPTGTDYQETQYF. The CDR3 DNA reads TGCGCCAGCAGCCCCCCGACCGGGACGGACTACCAAGAGACCCAGTACTTC. Using reference TRBV5-1 and TRBJ2-5 for the parts outside the CDR3, the full variable domain is KAGVTQTPRYLIKTRGQQVTLSCSPISGHRSVSWYQQTPGQGLQFLFEYFSETQRNKGNFPGRFSGRQFSNSRSEMNVSTLELGDSALYLCASSPPTGTDYQETQYFGPGTRLLVL.

This sequence joins TRBV5-1 and TRBJ2-5, with 11 positions matching TRBD2. V shed 6 bases, J shed 4 bases, and the junction held 11 bases outside the gene matches. Germline loops: CDR1 SGHRS, CDR2 YFSETQ. This CDR3 spans 16 amino acids. Here the CDR3 DNA reads TGCGCCAGCATCCCGACGGGGCTAGCGGGAGGAGAGACCCAGTACTTC. Translating it yields CASIPTGLAGGETQYF.

This clonotype has a handful of counts. The J gene is TRBJ1-3, the V gene TRBV9; TRBD1 might be the D (5 bases). The CDR3 is made up of 16 amino acids. Trimming left V 0 bases short and J 7 bases short, with 17 bases between. The germline V gene has CDR1 SGDLS and CDR2 YYNGEE. CDR3 in DNA: TGTGCCAGCAGCGTAGCGTGGACAAGGGAATTGAACACCATATATTTT. This sequence encodes CASSVAWTRELNTIYF.